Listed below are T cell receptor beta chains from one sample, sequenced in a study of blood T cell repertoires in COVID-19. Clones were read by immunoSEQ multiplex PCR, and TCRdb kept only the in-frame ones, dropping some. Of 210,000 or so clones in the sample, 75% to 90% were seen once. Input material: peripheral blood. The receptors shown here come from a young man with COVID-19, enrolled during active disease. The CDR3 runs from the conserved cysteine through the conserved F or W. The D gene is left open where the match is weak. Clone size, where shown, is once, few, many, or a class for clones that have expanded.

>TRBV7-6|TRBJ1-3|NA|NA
CASSLVQGSGNTIYF
TGTGCCAGCAGCTTAGTACAGGGATCTGGAAACACCATATATTTT
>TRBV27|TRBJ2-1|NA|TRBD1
CASSLSSGGYYEQFF
TGTGCCAGCAGTTTATCGTCAGGGGGCTACTATGAGCAGTTCTTC
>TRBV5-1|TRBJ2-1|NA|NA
CASTSTAGSHNEQFF
TGCGCCAGCACCTCAACGGCGGGGTCCCACAATGAGCAGTTCTTC
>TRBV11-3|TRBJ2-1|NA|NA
CASSLDRAGSYNEQFF
TGTGCCAGCAGCTTAGATAGGGCGGGGTCTTACAATGAGCAGTTCTTC
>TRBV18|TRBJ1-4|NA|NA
CASSRMRAPSEKLFF
TGTGCCAGCTCCCGTATGAGGGCGCCTAGTGAAAAACTGTTTTTT
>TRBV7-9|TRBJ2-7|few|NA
CASSFGIGPYEQYF
TGTGCCAGCAGCTTCGGGATTGGGCCCTACGAGCAGTACTTC
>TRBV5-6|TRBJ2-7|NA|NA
CASSLRDEQYF
TGTGCCAGCAGCTTACGGGACGAGCAGTACTTC
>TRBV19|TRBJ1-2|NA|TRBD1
CASSASSGTGLYGYTF
TGTGCCAGTAGTGCCTCATCCGGGACAGGGCTCTATGGCTACACCTTC
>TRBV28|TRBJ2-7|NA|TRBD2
CASSSPGTSDEQYF
TGTGCCAGCAGTTCCCCCGGGACTAGTGACGAGCAGTACTTC
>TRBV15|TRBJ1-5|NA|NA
CATRAGAGRGSNQPQHF
TGTGCCACCAGAGCGGGGGCAGGGAGAGGGAGCAATCAGCCCCAGCATTTT
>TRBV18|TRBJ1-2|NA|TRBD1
CASSLTGGYGYTF
TGTGCCAGCTCATTGACAGGGGGGTATGGCTACACCTTC
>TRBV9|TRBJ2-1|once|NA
CASSVASSPYNEQFF
TGTGCCAGCAGCGTAGCCTCTAGTCCCTACAATGAGCAGTTCTTC
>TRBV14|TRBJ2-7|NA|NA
CASSQDYGQIYEQYF
TGTGCCAGCAGCCAAGATTATGGACAGATCTACGAGCAGTACTTC
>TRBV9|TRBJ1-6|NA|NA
CASSLGQFSYNSPLHF
TGTGCCAGCAGCTTAGGACAGTTCTCCTATAATTCACCCCTCCACTTT
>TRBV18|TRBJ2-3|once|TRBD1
CASSPGQGAGTQYF
TGTGCCAGCTCACCAGGACAGGGGGCGGGTACGCAGTATTTT
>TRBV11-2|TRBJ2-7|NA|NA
CASSLGTAYEQYF
TGTGCCAGCAGCTTAGGGACAGCCTACGAGCAGTACTTC
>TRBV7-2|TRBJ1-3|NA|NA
CASSDTGLSGNTIYF
TGTGCCAGCAGCGATACAGGTCTCTCTGGAAACACCATATATTTT
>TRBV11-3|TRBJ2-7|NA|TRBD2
CASSPGIGRESSYEQYF
TGTGCCAGCAGTCCCGGCATCGGGCGGGAGTCCTCCTACGAGCAGTACTTC
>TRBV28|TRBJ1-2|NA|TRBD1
CASGTGPRYTF
TGTGCCAGTGGGACAGGGCCCCGCTACACCTTC
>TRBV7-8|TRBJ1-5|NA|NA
CASSYRPRDKSNQPQHF
TGTGCCAGCAGCTACAGACCGAGGGATAAGAGCAATCAGCCCCAGCATTTT
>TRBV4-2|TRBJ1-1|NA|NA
CASSQEGVRGTEAFF
TGTGCCAGCAGCCAAGAGGGAGTTCGGGGGACTGAAGCTTTCTTT
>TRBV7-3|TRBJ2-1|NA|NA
CASSLQQGSNEQFF
TGTGCCAGCAGCCTTCAGCAGGGGAGCAATGAGCAGTTCTTC
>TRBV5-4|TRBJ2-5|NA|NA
CASSQGGSQETQYF
TGTGCCAGCAGCCAAGGAGGGTCCCAAGAGACCCAGTACTTC
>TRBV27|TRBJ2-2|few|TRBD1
CASSLSWGQGRRELFF
TGTGCCAGCAGTTTATCGTGGGGACAGGGGAGGAGGGAGCTGTTTTTT
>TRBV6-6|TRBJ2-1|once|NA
CASSNPRGYNEQFF
TGTGCCAGCAGTAATCCCAGGGGCTACAATGAGCAGTTCTTC
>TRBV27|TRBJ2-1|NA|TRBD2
CASSSRLAERRRWNEQFF
TGTGCCAGCAGTTCCAGGCTAGCGGAACGAAGAAGGTGGAATGAGCAGTTCTTC
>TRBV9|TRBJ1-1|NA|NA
CASRPDSSSRAEAFF
TGTGCCAGCAGACCTGACAGTTCCTCTAGGGCTGAAGCTTTCTTT
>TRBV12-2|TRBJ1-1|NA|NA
CASRPQCGQPEAFF
TGTGCAAGTCGCCCCCAATGTGGACAGCCTGAAGCTTTCTTT
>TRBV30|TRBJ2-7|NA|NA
CAWSSSVVKYF
TGTGCCTGGAGTTCCTCGGTCGTAAAGTACTTC
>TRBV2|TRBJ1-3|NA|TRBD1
CASSHGQGGFGNTIYF
TGTGCCAGCAGTCACGGACAGGGAGGATTTGGAAACACCATATATTTT
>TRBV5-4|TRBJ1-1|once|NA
CASSFQLDTEAFF
TGTGCCAGCAGCTTCCAGTTGGACACTGAAGCTTTCTTT
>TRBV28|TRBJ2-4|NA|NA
CASSLISGLTKNIQYF
TGTGCCAGCAGTTTAATCTCCGGACTGACAAAAAACATTCAGTACTTC
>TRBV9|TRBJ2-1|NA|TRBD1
CASSATGQMRSNEQFF
TGTGCCAGCAGCGCAACGGGACAGATGAGGTCCAATGAGCAGTTCTTC
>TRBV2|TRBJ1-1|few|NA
CASTGRGRTEAFF
TGTGCCAGCACCGGGCGGGGGAGGACTGAAGCTTTCTTT
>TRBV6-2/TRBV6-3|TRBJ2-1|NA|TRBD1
CASSWDRGAGEQFF
TGTGCCAGCAGTTGGGACAGGGGAGCGGGTGAGCAGTTCTTC
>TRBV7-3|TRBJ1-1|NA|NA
CASSKNPQGEAFF
TGTGCCAGCAGCAAAAACCCCCAGGGTGAAGCTTTCTTT
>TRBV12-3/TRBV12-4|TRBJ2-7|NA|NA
CASSFSSTYEQYF
TGTGCCAGCAGTTTTTCTAGCACCTACGAGCAGTACTTC
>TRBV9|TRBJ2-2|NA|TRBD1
CASSTPDRGTNTGELFF
TGTGCCAGCAGCACCCCGGACAGGGGTACGAACACCGGGGAGCTGTTTTTT
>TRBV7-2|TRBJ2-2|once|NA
CASSFDRDTGELFF
TGTGCCAGCAGCTTCGACAGAGACACCGGGGAGCTGTTTTTT
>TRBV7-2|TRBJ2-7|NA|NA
CASSSQLDNYYEQYF
TGTGCCAGCAGCTCACAGCTGGACAACTACTACGAGCAGTACTTC
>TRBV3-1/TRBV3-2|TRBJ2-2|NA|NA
CASSPPSGVGTGELFF
TGTGCCAGCAGCCCCCCATCAGGGGTGGGCACCGGGGAGCTGTTTTTT
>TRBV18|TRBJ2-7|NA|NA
CASSSTRGQGAYEQYF
TGTGCCAGCTCATCAACTCGGGGGCAGGGGGCCTACGAGCAGTACTTC
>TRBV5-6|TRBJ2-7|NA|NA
CASSLLLGRDSYEQYF
TGTGCCAGCAGCTTGTTGCTAGGGAGAGATTCCTACGAGCAGTACTTC
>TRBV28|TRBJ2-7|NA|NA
CASSFSQYEQYF
TGTGCCAGCAGTTTTTCCCAATACGAGCAGTACTTC
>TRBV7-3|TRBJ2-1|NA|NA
CASSSGQSYNEQFF
TGTGCCAGCAGCTCTGGACAGTCCTACAATGAGCAGTTCTTC
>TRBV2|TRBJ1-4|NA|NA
CASWGATNEKLFF
TGTGCCAGCTGGGGGGCAACTAATGAAAAACTGTTTTTT
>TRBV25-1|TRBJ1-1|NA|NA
CASRPRGGFAEAFF
TGTGCCAGCAGGCCTAGGGGGGGTTTTGCTGAAGCTTTCTTT
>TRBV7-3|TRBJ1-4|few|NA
CASSPPTVKRLFF
TGTGCCAGCAGCCCGCCCACAGTGAAGAGACTGTTTTTT
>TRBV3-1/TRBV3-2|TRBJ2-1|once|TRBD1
CASSLNRGNEQFF
TGTGCCAGCAGCTTAAACAGGGGGAATGAGCAGTTCTTC
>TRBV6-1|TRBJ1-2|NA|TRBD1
CASSETGGKVYGYTF
TGTGCCAGCAGTGAGACAGGGGGCAAGGTATATGGCTACACCTTC
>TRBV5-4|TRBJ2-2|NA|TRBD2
CASSSGGGTGELFF
TGTGCCAGCAGCTCCGGCGGGGGCACCGGGGAGCTGTTTTTT
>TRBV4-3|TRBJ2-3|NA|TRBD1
CACSQGASTDTQYF
TGCGCCTGCTCACAGGGGGCGAGCACAGATACGCAGTATTTT
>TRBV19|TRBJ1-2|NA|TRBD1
CASSVRDRGLVGDFNYGYTF
TGTGCCAGTAGTGTCCGGGACAGGGGGCTGGTGGGGGATTTCAACTATGGCTACACCTTC
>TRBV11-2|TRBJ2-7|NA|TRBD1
CASSTSPGQEYEQYF
TGTGCCAGCAGTACGAGTCCGGGACAGGAATACGAGCAGTACTTC